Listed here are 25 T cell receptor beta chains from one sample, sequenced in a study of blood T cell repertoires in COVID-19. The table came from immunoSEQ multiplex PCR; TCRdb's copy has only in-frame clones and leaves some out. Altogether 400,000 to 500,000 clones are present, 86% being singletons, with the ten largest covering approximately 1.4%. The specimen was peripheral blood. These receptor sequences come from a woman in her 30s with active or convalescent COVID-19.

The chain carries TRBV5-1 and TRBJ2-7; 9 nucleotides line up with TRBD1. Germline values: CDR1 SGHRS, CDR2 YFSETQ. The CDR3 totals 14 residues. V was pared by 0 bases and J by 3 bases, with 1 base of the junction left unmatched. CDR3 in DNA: TGCGCCAGCAGCTTGGAGACAGGGGGCTACGAGCAGTACTTC. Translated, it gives CASSLETGGYEQYF.

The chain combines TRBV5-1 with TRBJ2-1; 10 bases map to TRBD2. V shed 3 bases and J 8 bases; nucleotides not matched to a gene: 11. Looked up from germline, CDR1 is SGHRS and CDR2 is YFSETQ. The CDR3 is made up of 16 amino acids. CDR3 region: CASSWGPSGSSDEQFF. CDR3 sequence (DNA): TGCGCCAGCAGCTGGGGGCCTAGCGGGAGTTCAGATGAGCAGTTCTTC. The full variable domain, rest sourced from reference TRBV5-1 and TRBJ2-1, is KAGVTQTPRYLIKTRGQQVTLSCSPISGHRSVSWYQQTPGQGLQFLFEYFSETQRNKGNFPGRFSGRQFSNSRSEMNVSTLELGDSALYLCASSWGPSGSSDEQFFGPGTRLTVL.

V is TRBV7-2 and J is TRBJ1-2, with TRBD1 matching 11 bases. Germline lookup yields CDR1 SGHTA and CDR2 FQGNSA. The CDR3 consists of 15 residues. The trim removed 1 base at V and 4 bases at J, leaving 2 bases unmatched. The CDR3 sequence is CASSLGTGGIYGYTF. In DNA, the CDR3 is TGTGCCAGCAGCTTAGGGACAGGGGGCATCTATGGCTACACCTTC.

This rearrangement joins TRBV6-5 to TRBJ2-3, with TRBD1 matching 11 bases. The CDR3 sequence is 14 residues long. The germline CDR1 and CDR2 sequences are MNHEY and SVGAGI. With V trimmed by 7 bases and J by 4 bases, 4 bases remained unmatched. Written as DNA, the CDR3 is TGTGCCAGCACGGACAGGGGGCGCGCAGATACGCAGTATTTT. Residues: CASTDRGRADTQYF.

CDR3: CASRLTGDYGYTF. CDR3 coding DNA: TGTGCCAGCAGACTGACAGGGGACTATGGCTACACCTTC. V usage is TRBV6-5 and J usage is TRBJ1-2; TRBD1 matches 8 bases. The CDR3 is 13 residues long. V was clipped by 6 bases and J by 3 bases; unmatched bases: 3. Germline V lookup: CDR1 MNHEY, CDR2 SVGAGI.

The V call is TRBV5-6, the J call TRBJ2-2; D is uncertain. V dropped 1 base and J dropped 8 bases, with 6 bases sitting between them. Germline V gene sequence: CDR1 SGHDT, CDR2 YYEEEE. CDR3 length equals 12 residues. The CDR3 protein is CASSLTVGELFF. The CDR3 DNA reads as TGTGCCAGCAGCTTGACGGTGGGGGAGCTGTTTTTT.

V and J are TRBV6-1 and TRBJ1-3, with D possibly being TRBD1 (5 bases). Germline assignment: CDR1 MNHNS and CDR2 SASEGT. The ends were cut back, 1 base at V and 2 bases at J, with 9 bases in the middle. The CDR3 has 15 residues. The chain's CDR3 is CASSEEVQAGNTIYF. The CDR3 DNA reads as TGTGCCAGCAGTGAAGAGGTACAGGCTGGAAACACCATATATTTT.

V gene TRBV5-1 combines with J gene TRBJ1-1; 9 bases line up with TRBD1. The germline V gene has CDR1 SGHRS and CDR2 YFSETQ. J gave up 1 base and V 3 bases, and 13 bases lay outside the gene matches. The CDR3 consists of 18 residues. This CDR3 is CASSWHGTGQGGNTEAFF. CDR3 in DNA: TGCGCCAGCAGCTGGCACGGGACAGGGCAAGGAGGGAACACTGAAGCTTTCTTT.

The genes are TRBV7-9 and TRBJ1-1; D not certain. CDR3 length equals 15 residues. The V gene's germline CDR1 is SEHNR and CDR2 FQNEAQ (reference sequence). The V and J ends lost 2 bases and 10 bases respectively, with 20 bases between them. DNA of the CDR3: TGTGCCAGCAGCTTATGGCTGGCAGAGAGCGCCGTAGCTTTCTTT. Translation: CASSLWLAESAVAFF.

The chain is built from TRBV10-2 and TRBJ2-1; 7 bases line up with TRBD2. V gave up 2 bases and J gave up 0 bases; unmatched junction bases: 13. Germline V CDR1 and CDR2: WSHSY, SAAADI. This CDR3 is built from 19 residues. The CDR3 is CASSEQVTSVLSSYNEQFF. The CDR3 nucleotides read TGCGCCAGCAGTGAGCAGGTTACTAGCGTCCTAAGCTCCTACAATGAGCAGTTCTTC.

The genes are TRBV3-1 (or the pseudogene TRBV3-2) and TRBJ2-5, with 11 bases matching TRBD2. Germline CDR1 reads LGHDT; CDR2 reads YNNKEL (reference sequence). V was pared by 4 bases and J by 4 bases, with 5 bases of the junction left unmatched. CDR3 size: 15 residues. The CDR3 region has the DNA TGTGCCAGCAGCCGTAGCGGGAGGGCCGTAGAGACCCAGTACTTC. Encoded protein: CASSRSGRAVETQYF.

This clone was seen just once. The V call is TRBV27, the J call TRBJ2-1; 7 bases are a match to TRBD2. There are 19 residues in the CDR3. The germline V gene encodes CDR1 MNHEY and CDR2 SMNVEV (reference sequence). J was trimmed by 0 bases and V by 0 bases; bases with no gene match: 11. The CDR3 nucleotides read TGTGCCAGCAGTTTATCGCCCCGGAGTAGCGGGTACTCCTACAATGAGCAGTTCTTC. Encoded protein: CASSLSPRSSGYSYNEQFF.

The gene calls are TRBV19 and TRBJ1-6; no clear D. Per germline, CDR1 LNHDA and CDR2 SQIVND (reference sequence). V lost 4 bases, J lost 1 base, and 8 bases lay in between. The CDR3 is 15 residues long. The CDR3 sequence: CASSTEWSYNSPLHF. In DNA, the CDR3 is TGTGCCAGTAGTACGGAGTGGTCCTATAATTCACCCCTCCACTTT.

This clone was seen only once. DNA of the CDR3: TGTGCCAGCTCACCACCTACAGGGGTATACGAGCAGTACTTC. This gives the protein CASSPPTGVYEQYF. This rearrangement joins TRBV18 to TRBJ2-7; the match to TRBD1 covers 7 bases. Germline trimming cut 0 bases from V and 4 bases from J; bases unmatched to any gene: 3. Germline CDR1 is KGHSH and CDR2 is LQKENI. There are 14 residues in the CDR3.

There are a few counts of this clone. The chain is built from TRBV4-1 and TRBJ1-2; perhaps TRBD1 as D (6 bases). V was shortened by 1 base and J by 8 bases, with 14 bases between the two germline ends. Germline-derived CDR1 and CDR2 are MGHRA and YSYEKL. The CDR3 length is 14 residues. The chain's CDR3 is CASSQGLRGGGYTF. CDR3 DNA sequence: TGCGCCAGCAGCCAAGGTTTGAGGGGGGGAGGCTACACCTTC.

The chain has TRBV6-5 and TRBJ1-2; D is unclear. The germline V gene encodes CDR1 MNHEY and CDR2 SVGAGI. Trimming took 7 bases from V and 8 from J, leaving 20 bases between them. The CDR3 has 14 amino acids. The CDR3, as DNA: TGTGCCAGCACCCCTGCCAGCGGCTCCAGGGGCTACACCTTC. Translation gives CASTPASGSRGYTF.

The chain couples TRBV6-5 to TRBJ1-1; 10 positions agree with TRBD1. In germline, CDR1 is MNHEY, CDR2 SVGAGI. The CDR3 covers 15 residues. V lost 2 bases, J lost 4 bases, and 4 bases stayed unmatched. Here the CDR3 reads CASSYETGGGTEAFF. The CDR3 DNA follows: TGTGCCAGCAGTTACGAGACAGGGGGCGGCACTGAAGCTTTCTTT.

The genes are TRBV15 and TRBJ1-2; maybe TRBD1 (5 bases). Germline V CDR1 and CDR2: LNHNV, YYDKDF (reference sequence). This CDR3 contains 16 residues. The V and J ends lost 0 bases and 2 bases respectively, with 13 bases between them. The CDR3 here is CATSREGWGENYGYTF. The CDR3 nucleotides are TGTGCCACCAGCAGAGAAGGGTGGGGGGAGAACTATGGCTACACCTTC.

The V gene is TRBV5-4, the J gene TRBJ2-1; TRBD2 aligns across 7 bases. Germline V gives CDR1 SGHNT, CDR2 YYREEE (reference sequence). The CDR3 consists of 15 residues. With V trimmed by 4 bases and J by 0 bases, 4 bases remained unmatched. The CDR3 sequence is CASSESGNSYNEQFF. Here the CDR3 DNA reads TGTGCCAGCAGCGAGAGCGGGAACTCCTACAATGAGCAGTTCTTC.

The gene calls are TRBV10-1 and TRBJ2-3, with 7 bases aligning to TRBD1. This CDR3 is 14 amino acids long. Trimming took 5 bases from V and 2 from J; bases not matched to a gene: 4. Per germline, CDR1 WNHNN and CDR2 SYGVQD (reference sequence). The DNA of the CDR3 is TGCGCCAGCAGTCCAGGGGGTTTCACAGATACGCAGTATTTT. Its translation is CASSPGGFTDTQYF.

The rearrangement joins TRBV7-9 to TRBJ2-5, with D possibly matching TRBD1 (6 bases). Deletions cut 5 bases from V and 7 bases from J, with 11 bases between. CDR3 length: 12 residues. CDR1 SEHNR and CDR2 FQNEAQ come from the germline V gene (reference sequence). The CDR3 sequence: CASSLQGSTQYF. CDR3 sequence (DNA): TGTGCCAGCAGCCTACAGGGATCGACCCAGTACTTC.

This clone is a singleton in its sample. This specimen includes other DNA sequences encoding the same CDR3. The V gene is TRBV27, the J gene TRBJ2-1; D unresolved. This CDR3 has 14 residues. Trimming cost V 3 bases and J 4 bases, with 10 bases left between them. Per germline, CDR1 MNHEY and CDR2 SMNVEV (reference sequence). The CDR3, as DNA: TGTGCCAGCAGTTTTCGCGGTTCTTACAATGAGCAGTTCTTC. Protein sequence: CASSFRGSYNEQFF.

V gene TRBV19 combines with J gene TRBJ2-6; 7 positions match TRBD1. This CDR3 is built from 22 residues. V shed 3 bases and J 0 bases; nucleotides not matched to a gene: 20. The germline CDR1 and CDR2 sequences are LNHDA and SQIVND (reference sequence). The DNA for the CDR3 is TGTGCCAGTAGTATGGCTTCGAGGGGCACCGGGACAGCCAGCTCTGGGGCCAACGTCCTGACTTTC. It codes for CASSMASRGTGTASSGANVLTF.

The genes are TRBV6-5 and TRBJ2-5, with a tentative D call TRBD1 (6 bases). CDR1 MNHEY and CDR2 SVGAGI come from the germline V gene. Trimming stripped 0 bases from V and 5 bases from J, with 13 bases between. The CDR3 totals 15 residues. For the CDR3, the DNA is TGTGCCAGCAGTTACTCGGGGGCTACCGGGGAGACCCAGTACTTC. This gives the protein CASSYSGATGETQYF.

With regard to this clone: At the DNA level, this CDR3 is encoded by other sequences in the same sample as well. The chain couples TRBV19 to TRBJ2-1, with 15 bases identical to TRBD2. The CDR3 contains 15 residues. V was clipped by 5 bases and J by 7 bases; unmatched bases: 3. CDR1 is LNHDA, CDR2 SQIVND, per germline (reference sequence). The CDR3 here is CASSPGLAGGNEQFF. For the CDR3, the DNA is TGTGCCAGTAGTCCAGGACTAGCGGGAGGGAATGAGCAGTTCTTC.